The 8 T cell receptor beta chains below were found in one sample sequenced in a study of Ad26.COV2.S vaccination and SARS-CoV-2 variants. The treatment: about 20 received Ad26.COV2.S at low or high dose, single or two shots; 5 received placebo; per-sample allocation not given. Samples were taken on day 63 after the first vaccine or placebo injection. Only in-frame clones appear in the TCRdb table, and some are missing; sequencing was by immunoSEQ multiplex PCR. In the table there are about 460,000 clones, roughly nine tenths of which are singletons. Sequencing was performed on peripheral blood, taken in a trial of Ad26.COV2.S vaccine versus placebo. Receptors originate from a person between 18 and 59 years old who received the Ad26.COV2.S COVID-19 vaccine or a placebo.

This chain uses TRBV7-8 with TRBJ2-2; perhaps D is TRBD1 or TRBD2 (7 bases each). V was cut by 4 bases and J by 4 bases, with 16 bases left in between. The length of the CDR3 is 16 residues. CDR1 is SGHVS, CDR2 FQNEAQ, per germline. The CDR3 DNA sequence: TGTGCCAGCAGCTCCAGGGGGAGGGCATCCACCGGGGAGCTGTTTTTT. Encoded protein: CASSSRGRASTGELFF.

The chain links TRBV6-6 to TRBJ2-5; TRBD2 matches at 8 bases. The CDR3 totals 14 residues. Germline lookup yields CDR1 MNHNY and CDR2 SVGAGI (reference sequence). The trim removed 3 bases at V and 1 base at J, leaving 1 base unmatched. The CDR3 DNA reads TGTGCCAGCAGTTATCGGGGGGGCCAAGAGACCCAGTACTTC. It translates to CASSYRGGQETQYF.

This clone was observed a single time. The chain has TRBV5-1 and TRBJ2-2, with 7 bases identical to TRBD1. With 3 bases clipped from V and 1 base from J, the junction kept 6 bases outside the gene matches. CDR1 is SGHRS and CDR2 is YFSETQ in the germline V gene. CDR3 length equals 16 residues. CDR3 amino acids: CASSSPGQRNTGELFF. CDR3 coding DNA: TGCGCCAGCAGCTCCCCGGGACAGCGGAACACCGGGGAGCTGTTTTTT. Full variable domain (outside the CDR3, taken from reference TRBV5-1 and TRBJ2-2): KAGVTQTPRYLIKTRGQQVTLSCSPISGHRSVSWYQQTPGQGLQFLFEYFSETQRNKGNFPGRFSGRQFSNSRSEMNVSTLELGDSALYLCASSSPGQRNTGELFFGEGSRLTVL.

This clone was counted once. V and J are TRBV19 and TRBJ1-5; 8 bases match TRBD1. CDR1 LNHDA and CDR2 SQIVND come from the germline V gene (reference sequence). The J segment lost 6 bases and the V segment lost 1 base, leaving 8 bases of the junction unmatched. This CDR3 has 16 residues. The DNA of the CDR3 is TGTGCCAGTAGTATAGTAGCTCCAGGGGGCAGTCAGCCCCAGCATTTT. Translated: CASSIVAPGGSQPQHF.

The sample holds one count of this clone. For the CDR3, the DNA is TGTGCCAGCAGCGGACGAGGACACCTAAGCCAAGAGACCCAGTACTTC. Its translation is CASSGRGHLSQETQYF. This chain links TRBV5-4 with TRBJ2-5; a weak D match, TRBD1 (5 bases). Per germline, CDR1 SGHNT and CDR2 YYREEE (reference sequence). The V gene lost 4 bases and the J gene lost 1 base, with 17 bases spanning the gap. This CDR3 contains 16 residues.

This clone has only one observation. The CDR3 sequence is CSARRGEQFF. The DNA of the CDR3 is TGCAGTGCTAGACGGGGGGAGCAGTTCTTC. The genes are TRBV20-1 and TRBJ2-1, with D tentatively TRBD2 (6 bases). There are 10 residues in the CDR3. The V gene lost 2 bases and the J gene lost 10 bases, with 6 bases spanning the gap. Germline V lookup: CDR1 DFQATT, CDR2 SNEGSKA (reference sequence).

V usage is TRBV27 and J usage is TRBJ2-1; D is unresolved. CDR3 length: 11 amino acids. Per germline, CDR1 MNHEY and CDR2 SMNVEV (reference sequence). Trimming took 5 bases from V and 4 from J, leaving 3 bases between them. Here the CDR3 reads CASSAYNEQFF. CDR3 coding DNA: TGTGCCAGCAGTGCGTACAATGAGCAGTTCTTC.

The rearrangement joins TRBV2 to TRBJ2-2; unclear D gene. Deletions cut 3 bases from V and 5 bases from J, with 10 bases between. CDR3 size: 14 residues. The germline V gene has CDR1 SNHLY and CDR2 FYNNEI. The CDR3 loop is CASSEGRMTGELFF. In DNA, the CDR3 is TGTGCCAGCAGTGAGGGCAGGATGACCGGGGAGCTGTTTTTT.